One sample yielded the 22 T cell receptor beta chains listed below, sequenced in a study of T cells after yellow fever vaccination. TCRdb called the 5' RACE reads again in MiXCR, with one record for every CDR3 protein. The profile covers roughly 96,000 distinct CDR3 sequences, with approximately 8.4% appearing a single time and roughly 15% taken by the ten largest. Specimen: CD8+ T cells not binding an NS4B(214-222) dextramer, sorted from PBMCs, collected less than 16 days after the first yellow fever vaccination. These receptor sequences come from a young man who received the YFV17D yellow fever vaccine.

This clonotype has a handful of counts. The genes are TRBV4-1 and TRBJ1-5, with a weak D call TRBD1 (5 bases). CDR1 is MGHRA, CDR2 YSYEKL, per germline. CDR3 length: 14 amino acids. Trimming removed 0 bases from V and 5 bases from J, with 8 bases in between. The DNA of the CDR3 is TGCGCCAGCAGCCAAGATATGGGGGATCAGCCCCAGCATTTT. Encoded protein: CASSQDMGDQPQHF.

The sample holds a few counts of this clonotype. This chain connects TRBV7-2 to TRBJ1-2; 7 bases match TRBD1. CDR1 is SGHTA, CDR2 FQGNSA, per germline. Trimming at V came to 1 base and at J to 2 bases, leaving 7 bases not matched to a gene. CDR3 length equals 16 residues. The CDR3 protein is CASSLGRGQRNYGYTF. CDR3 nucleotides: TGTGCCAGCAGCTTAGGCCGGGGACAGCGGAACTATGGCTACACCTTC.

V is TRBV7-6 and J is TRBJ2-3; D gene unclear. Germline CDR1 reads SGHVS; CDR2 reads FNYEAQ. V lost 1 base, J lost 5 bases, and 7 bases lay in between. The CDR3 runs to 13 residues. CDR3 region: CASSLGRGDTQYF. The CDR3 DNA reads TGTGCCAGCAGCTTAGGGAGAGGAGATACGCAGTATTTT.

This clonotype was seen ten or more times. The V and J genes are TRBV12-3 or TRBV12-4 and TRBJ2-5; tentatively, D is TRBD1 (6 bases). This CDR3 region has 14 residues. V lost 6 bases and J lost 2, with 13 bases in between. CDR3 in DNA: TGTGCCAGCAGCACCGGACAGCTACAAGAGACCCAGTACTTC. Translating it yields CASSTGQLQETQYF.

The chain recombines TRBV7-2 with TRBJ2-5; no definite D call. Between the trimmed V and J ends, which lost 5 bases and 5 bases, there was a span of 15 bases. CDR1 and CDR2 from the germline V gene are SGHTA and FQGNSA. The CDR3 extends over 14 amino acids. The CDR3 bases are TGTGCCAGCAGCCTTCTAGGATCCCACGAGACCCAGTACTTC. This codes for CASSLLGSHETQYF.

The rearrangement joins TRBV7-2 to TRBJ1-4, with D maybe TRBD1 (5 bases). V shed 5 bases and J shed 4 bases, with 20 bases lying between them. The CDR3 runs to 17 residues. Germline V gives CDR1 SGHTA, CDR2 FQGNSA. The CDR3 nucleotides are TGTGCCAGCAGCGTAATGGGGAGGGGACTGCTTAATGAAAAACTGTTTTTT. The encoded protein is CASSVMGRGLLNEKLFF.

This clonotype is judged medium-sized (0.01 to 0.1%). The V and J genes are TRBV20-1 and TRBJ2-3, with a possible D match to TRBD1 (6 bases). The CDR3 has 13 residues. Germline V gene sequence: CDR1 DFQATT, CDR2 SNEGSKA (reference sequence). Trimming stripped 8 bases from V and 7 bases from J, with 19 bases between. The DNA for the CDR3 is TGCAGTCCCCGGGACAAAACTGACTATACGCAGTATTTT. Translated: CSPRDKTDYTQYF.

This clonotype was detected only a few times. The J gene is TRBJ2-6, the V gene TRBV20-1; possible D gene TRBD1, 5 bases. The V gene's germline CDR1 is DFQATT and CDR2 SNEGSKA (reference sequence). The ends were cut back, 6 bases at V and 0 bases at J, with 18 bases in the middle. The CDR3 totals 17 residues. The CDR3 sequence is CSATALDTHSGANVLTF. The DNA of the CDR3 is TGCAGTGCAACCGCGTTGGACACCCACTCTGGGGCCAACGTCCTGACTTTC.

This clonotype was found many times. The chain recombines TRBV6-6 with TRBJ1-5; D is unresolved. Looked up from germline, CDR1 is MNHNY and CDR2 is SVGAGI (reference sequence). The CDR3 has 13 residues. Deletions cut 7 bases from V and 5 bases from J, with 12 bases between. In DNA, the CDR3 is TGTGCCAGCATGGGCCAGCCAGATCAGCCCCAGCATTTT. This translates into CASMGQPDQPQHF.

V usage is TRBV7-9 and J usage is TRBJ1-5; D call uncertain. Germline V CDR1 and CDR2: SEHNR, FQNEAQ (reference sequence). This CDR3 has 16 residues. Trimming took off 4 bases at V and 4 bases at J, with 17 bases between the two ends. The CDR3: CASSSRAQTPNQPQHF. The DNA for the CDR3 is TGTGCCAGCAGCTCTAGGGCCCAGACCCCGAATCAGCCCCAGCATTTT.

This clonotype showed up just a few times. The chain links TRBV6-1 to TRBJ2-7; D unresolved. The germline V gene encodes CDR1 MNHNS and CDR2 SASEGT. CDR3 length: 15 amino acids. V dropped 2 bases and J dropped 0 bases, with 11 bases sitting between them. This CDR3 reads CASSEFFTASYEQYV. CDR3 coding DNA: TGTGCCAGCAGTGAATTTTTCACTGCCTCCTACGAGCAGTACGTC.

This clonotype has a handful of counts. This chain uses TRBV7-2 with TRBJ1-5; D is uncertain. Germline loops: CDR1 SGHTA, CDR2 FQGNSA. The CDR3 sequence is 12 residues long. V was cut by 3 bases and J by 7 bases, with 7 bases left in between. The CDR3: CASSFSRQPQHF. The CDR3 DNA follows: TGTGCCAGCAGCTTCTCCCGGCAGCCCCAGCATTTT.

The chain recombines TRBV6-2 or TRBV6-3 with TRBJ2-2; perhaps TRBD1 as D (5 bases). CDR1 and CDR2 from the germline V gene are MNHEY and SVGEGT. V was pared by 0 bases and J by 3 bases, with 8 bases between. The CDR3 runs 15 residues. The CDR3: CASSYSDTYTGELFF. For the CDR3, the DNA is TGTGCCAGCAGTTACTCGGACACTTACACCGGGGAGCTGTTTTTT.

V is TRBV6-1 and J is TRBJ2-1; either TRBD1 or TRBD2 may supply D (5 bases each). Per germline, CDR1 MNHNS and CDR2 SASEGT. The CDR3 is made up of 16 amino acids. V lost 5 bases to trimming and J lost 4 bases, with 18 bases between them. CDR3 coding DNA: TGTGCCAGCAGTATAAACCGGGACCACCCTTACAATGAGCAGTTCTTC. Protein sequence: CASSINRDHPYNEQFF.

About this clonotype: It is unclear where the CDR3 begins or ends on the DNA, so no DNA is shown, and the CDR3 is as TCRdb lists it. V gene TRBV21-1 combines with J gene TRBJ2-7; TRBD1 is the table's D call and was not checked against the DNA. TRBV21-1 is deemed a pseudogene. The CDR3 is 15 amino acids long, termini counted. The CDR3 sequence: CASSKVAEGSPEQYV.

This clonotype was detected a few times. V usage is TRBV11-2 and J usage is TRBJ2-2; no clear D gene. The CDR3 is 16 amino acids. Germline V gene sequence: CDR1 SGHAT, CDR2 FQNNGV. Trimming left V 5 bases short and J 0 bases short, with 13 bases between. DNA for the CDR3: TGTGCCAGCAGCGTCGAAGGTTACGCGAACACCGGGGAGCTGTTTTTT. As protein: CASSVEGYANTGELFF.

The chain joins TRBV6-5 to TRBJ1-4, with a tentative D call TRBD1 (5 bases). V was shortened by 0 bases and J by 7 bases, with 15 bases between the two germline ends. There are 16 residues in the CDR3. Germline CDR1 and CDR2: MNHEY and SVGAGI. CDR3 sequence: CASSYSPGARSEKLFF. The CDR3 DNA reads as TGTGCCAGCAGTTACTCGCCCGGGGCCAGAAGTGAAAAACTGTTTTTT.

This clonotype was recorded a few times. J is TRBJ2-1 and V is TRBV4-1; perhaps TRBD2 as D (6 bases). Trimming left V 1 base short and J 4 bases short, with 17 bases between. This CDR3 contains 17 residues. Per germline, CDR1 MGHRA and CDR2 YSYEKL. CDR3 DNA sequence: TGCGCCAGCAGCCAAGTGCTTGCGGGGCCCACTTACAATGAGCAGTTCTTC. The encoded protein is CASSQVLAGPTYNEQFF.

CDR3 loop: CASRGTPGEQFF. For the CDR3, the DNA is TGTGCCAGCAGGGGGACGCCCGGGGAGCAGTTCTTC. V is TRBV4-2 and J is TRBJ2-1; either TRBD1 or TRBD2 may supply D (5 bases each). The CDR3 is made up of 12 amino acids. Germline CDR1 reads LGHNA; CDR2 reads YNFKEQ. Trimming took off 6 bases at V and 10 bases at J, with 13 bases between the two ends.

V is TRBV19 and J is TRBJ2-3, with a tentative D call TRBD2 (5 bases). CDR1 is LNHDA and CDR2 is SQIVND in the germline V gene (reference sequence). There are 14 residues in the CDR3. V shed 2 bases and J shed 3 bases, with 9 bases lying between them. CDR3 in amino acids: CASSIPERTDTQYF. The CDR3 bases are TGTGCCAGTAGTATACCGGAGCGGACAGATACGCAGTATTTT.

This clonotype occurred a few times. CDR3 protein: CASSWGLGADTQYF. DNA of the CDR3: TGTGCCAGCAGCTGGGGCCTAGGGGCAGATACGCAGTATTTT. This chain joins TRBV7-2 and TRBJ2-3; D is perhaps TRBD1 (5 bases). The V gene lost 4 bases and the J gene lost 4 bases, with 12 bases spanning the gap. Germline lookup yields CDR1 SGHTA and CDR2 FQGNSA. This CDR3 is 14 amino acids long. Supplemented by reference TRBV7-2 and TRBJ2-3, the full variable domain reads GAGVSQSPSNKVTEKGKDVELRCDPISGHTALYWYRQSLGQGLEFLIYFQGNSAPDKSGLPSDRFSAERTGGSVSTLTIQRTQQEDSAVYLCASSWGLGADTQYFGPGTRLTVL.

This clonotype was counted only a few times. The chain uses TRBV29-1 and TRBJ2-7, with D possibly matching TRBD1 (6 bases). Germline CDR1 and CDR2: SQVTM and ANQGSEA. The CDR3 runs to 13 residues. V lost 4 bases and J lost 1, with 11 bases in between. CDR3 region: CSVVSQGSYEQYF. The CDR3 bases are TGCAGCGTTGTCTCCCAGGGGTCCTACGAGCAGTACTTC.